This T cell receptor (beta chain) comes out of a study of blood T cell repertoires in COVID-19. Study-level information: The United States, Italy and Spain were the sources of the acute and convalescent COVID-19 samples. Nucleic acid was either cDNA or gDNA, and it came from T cells, B-cell-depleted T cells, or PBMCs.

Original analysis: For nucleated cells, counts were estimated from reference gene primer amplification. Only in-frame clones appear in the TCRdb table, and some are missing; sequencing was by immunoSEQ multiplex PCR. V, J and clone size were drawn from that table, and D and trimming were deduced from the DNA. The top ten hold approximately 2.6% of the sample, which has some 45,000 clones, more than 70% seen once. This sequence was found in a human donor in a cohort sampled during active COVID-19. Sequencing was done on a sample of peripheral blood.

Here the CDR3 reads CASSQEGLSGANVLTF. Written as DNA, the CDR3 is TGTGCCAGCAGCCAGGAGGGACTCTCTGGGGCCAACGTCCTGACTTTC. The J gene is TRBJ2-6, the V gene TRBV5-4; maybe TRBD2 (6 bases). The CDR3 has 16 residues. V lost 4 bases and J lost 0, with 11 bases in between. Germline CDR1 and CDR2: SGHNT and YYREEE (reference sequence).